One and the same sample provided the 14 T cell receptor beta chains below, sequenced in a study of response to subunit inactivated influenza vaccine. Each CDR3 protein gets one entry after TCRdb re-called the RT-PCR reads with MiXCR. The sample lists approximately 500,000 distinct CDR3 sequences, 10% to 15% occurring once. Material: PBMCs from blood, obtained 45 days after vaccination. The receptors here all came from a man aged 45-65 years who received an inactivated influenza vaccine.

This clonotype has a count of ten or more. The rearrangement links TRBV10-3 to TRBJ2-7; the match to TRBD1 covers 7 bases. The length of the CDR3 is 12 residues. V trimming: 11 bases; J trimming: 1 base; junction bases outside the gene matches: 5. The germline CDR1 and CDR2 sequences are ENHRY and SYGVKD. The CDR3 is CASKTGSYEQYF. The CDR3, as DNA: TGTGCCTCGAAGACAGGGTCCTACGAGCAGTACTTC.

This clonotype was seen a few times. The chain recombines TRBV25-1 with TRBJ1-1, with D tentatively TRBD1 (6 bases). Trimming left V 4 bases short and J 5 bases short, with 17 bases between. This CDR3 comprises 15 residues. Germline assignment: CDR1 MGHDK and CDR2 SYGVNS. The CDR3 coding sequence is TGTGCCAGCAGTGGGGGACACTTAAGGGGAACTGAAGCTTTCTTT. It yields the protein CASSGGHLRGTEAFF.

This clonotype was counted at least ten times. The chain recombines TRBV5-1 with TRBJ2-7; D call uncertain. V was shortened by 6 bases and J by 4 bases, with 8 bases between the two germline ends. The germline V gene has CDR1 SGHRS and CDR2 YFSETQ. The CDR3 loop spans 11 amino acids. The CDR3 sequence: CASKGEYEQYF. CDR3 nucleotides: TGCGCCAGCAAAGGAGAATACGAGCAGTACTTC.

The rearrangement joins TRBV20-1 to TRBJ1-4; 10 bases line up with TRBD1. The germline V gene has CDR1 DFQATT and CDR2 SNEGSKA (reference sequence). With V trimmed by 6 bases and J by 5 bases, 6 bases remained unmatched. The CDR3 consists of 14 residues. The chain's CDR3 is CSAPTGGRNEKLFF. In nucleotides, the CDR3 is TGCAGTGCCCCGACAGGGGGCAGGAATGAAAAACTGTTTTTT.

V usage is TRBV6-1 and J usage is TRBJ2-4; D call uncertain. The CDR3 covers 16 residues. V lost 6 bases and J lost 0, with 15 bases in between. From germline, CDR1 is MNHNS and CDR2 SASEGT. The CDR3: CASRTRKWGAKNIQYF. The CDR3 DNA is TGTGCCAGCAGGACACGAAAGTGGGGAGCCAAAAACATTCAGTACTTC.

This rearrangement joins TRBV7-3 to TRBJ2-5; D unclear. This CDR3 is built from 15 residues. V was shortened by 0 bases and J by 2 bases, with 10 bases between the two germline ends. The germline gives CDR1 SGHTA, CDR2 FQGTGA. This chain's CDR3 is CASSLTAGQQETQYF. In DNA form, the CDR3 reads TGTGCCAGCAGCTTAACGGCCGGGCAACAAGAGACCCAGTACTTC. The full variable domain, completed using reference TRBV7-3 and TRBJ2-5, is GAGVSQTPSNKVTEKGKYVELRCDPISGHTALYWYRQSLGQGPEFLIYFQGTGAADDSGLPNDRFFAVRPEGSVSTLKIQRTERGDSAVYLCASSLTAGQQETQYFGPGTRLLVL.

This clonotype was seen many times. The rearrangement joins TRBV12-3 or TRBV12-4 to TRBJ2-7; the D is unclear. This CDR3 spans 14 amino acids. Trimming took off 0 bases at V and 1 base at J, with 7 bases between the two ends. The CDR3 here is CASSLAEKSYEQYF. The CDR3 DNA follows: TGTGCCAGCAGTTTAGCTGAGAAATCCTACGAGCAGTACTTC.

This clonotype was recorded a few times. The rearrangement joins TRBV5-1 to TRBJ2-5; TRBD1 aligns across 10 bases. The trim removed 3 bases at V and 3 bases at J, leaving 2 bases unmatched. The CDR3 is 14 amino acids. Germline CDR1 is SGHRS and CDR2 is YFSETQ. In DNA, the CDR3 is TGCGCCAGCAGCTATGGGACAGGGGAAGAGACCCAGTACTTC. Translated: CASSYGTGEETQYF.

This clonotype was detected only a few times. The chain links TRBV6-1 to TRBJ2-3, with 9 nucleotides matching TRBD1. The ends lost 6 bases at V and 6 bases at J; junction bases unmatched: 10. CDR1 MNHNS and CDR2 SASEGT come from the germline V gene. CDR3 size: 15 residues. The CDR3 reads CASSLTGGTPDTQYF. CDR3 nucleotide sequence: TGTGCCAGCAGCTTGACAGGGGGTACACCCGATACGCAGTATTTT.

The rearrangement links TRBV29-1 to TRBJ1-1; no definite D call. Deletions cut 4 bases from V and 5 bases from J, with 5 bases between. CDR1 SQVTM and CDR2 ANQGSEA come from the germline V gene. The CDR3 has 10 residues. This CDR3 reads CSVAETEAFF. CDR3 coding DNA: TGCAGCGTTGCGGAGACTGAAGCTTTCTTT.

This chain joins TRBV12-3 or TRBV12-4 and TRBJ2-7; unclear D gene. V lost 6 bases and J 2 bases, leaving 11 bases between the germline ends. This CDR3 comprises 13 residues. CDR3 region: CASRKQNTYEQYF. The CDR3 nucleotides read TGTGCCAGCAGAAAACAGAATACCTACGAGCAGTACTTC.

This clonotype was detected a few times. The chain carries TRBV18 and TRBJ2-5; 7 nucleotides line up with TRBD2. This CDR3 region has 14 residues. V gave up 0 bases and J gave up 4 bases; unmatched junction bases: 2. Germline values: CDR1 KGHSH, CDR2 LQKENI. Here the CDR3 reads CASSPPVAGETQYF. The CDR3 DNA is TGTGCCAGCTCACCACCGGTAGCGGGAGAGACCCAGTACTTC.

This clonotype was seen a few times. The chain employs TRBV28 and TRBJ2-5; weak D call: TRBD2 (6 bases). This CDR3 has 15 residues. V was cut by 6 bases and J by 3 bases, with 17 bases left in between. The germline V gene encodes CDR1 MDHEN and CDR2 SYDVKM. Here the CDR3 reads CASSSPRDSEETQYF. As DNA, the CDR3 is TGTGCCAGCAGCAGCCCTAGGGACTCCGAAGAGACCCAGTACTTC.

The chain carries TRBV4-3 and TRBJ1-2; 7 bases fit TRBD1. Unmatched junction bases numbered 8, after V lost 4 bases and J lost 3 bases. This CDR3 comprises 15 residues. Germline V gives CDR1 LGHNA, CDR2 YSLEER. The CDR3 nucleotides read TGCGCCAGCAGCCCCGGGGAGGGGGCATACTATGGCTACACCTTC. It codes for CASSPGEGAYYGYTF.